This TCR beta chain was sequenced during a study of yellow fever vaccine responses in identical twins. The CDR3 has 15 residues. TCRdb re-derived calls from the RT-PCR reads in MiXCR, one entry per CDR3 protein. Counted here are some 20,000 distinct CDR3 sequences, approximately 71% occurring once; the ten biggest clones make up 2.2%. General study points: Each twin's T cell response to the vaccine was reported to look partly convergent and partly personalized.

With regard to this clonotype: Its antigen is undetermined.

The sequencing used T cells from blood (PBMCs), unsorted or a sorted subset (not recorded which), collected before or after yellow fever vaccination (not recorded which). This TCR came from a woman between 18 and 29 years old who received the yellow fever vaccine. The chain is built from TRBV21-1 and TRBJ2-3; the table's D call of TRBD2 was not tested on the DNA. TRBV21-1 is designated a pseudogene. In DNA form, the CDR3 reads TGTGCCAGCAGCAGACTTCGGGAGGGAGCAGATACGCAGTATTTT. It yields the protein CASSRLREGADTQYF.